These T cell receptor beta chains were read from a single sample in a study of blood T cell repertoires in COVID-19. Clones were sequenced by immunoSEQ multiplex PCR, and TCRdb holds only the in-frame ones, with some missing. Of approximately 140,000 clones in the sample, about 80% were seen once. Sequenced input: peripheral blood. The receptors shown here come from a human donor in a cohort sampled during active COVID-19. CDR3s include the opening cysteine and the closing phenylalanine or tryptophan. The D gene is left open where the match is weak. Clone size is given for some rows only: seen once, a few or many times, or a class if the clone is expanded.

TRBV19	TRBD2	few	TRBJ2-7	CASSIGSGGEQYF	TGTGCCAGTAGTATAGGTTCGGGGGGCGAGCAGTACTTC
TRBV2	TRBD1	.	TRBJ1-6	CASSGQGNSPLHF	TGTGCCAGCAGTGGACAGGGGAATTCACCCCTCCACTTT
TRBV5-3	TRBD2	.	TRBJ2-1	CARSLGCGRSNYNEQFF	TGTGCCAGAAGCTTAGGATGCGGGAGGTCGAACTACAATGAGCAGTTCTTC
TRBV5-4	TRBD2	.	TRBJ2-7	CASSLAGGGTSEQYF	TGTGCCAGCAGCTTGGCGGGAGGGGGAACTAGCGAGCAGTACTTC
TRBV21-1	.	once	TRBJ2-1	CASRPEGRDRGVGQFF	TGTGCCAGCAGACCGGAAGGAAGGGACAGGGGGGTCGGGCAGTTCTTC
TRBV6-4	TRBD1	.	TRBJ2-5	CASSEIAGTGFETQYF	TGTGCCAGCAGTGAGATAGCCGGGACAGGGTTCGAGACCCAGTACTTC
TRBV5-1	TRBD2	.	TRBJ2-5	CASSLGLAQETQYF	TGCGCCAGCAGCTTGGGACTAGCCCAAGAGACCCAGTACTTC
TRBV9	TRBD1	once	TRBJ1-1	CASSPRTGDYEAFF	TGTGCCAGCAGTCCTCGGACAGGGGACTATGAAGCTTTCTTT
TRBV21-1	.	.	TRBJ2-1	CASSSRPSGDSIKGNEQFF	TGTGCCAGCAGCAGCCGGCCTAGCGGGGACTCCATCAAGGGGAATGAGCAGTTCTTC
TRBV28	.	few	TRBJ1-4	CASSFMEKLFF	TGTGCCAGCAGTTTTATGGAAAAACTGTTTTTT
TRBV10-3	.	.	TRBJ2-5	CAISDGDSTAQYF	TGTGCCATCAGTGACGGGGATAGCACGGCCCAGTACTTC
TRBV3-1/TRBV3-2	.	.	TRBJ2-7	CASSLRNYEQYF	TGTGCCAGCAGCCTTAGAAACTACGAGCAGTACTTC
TRBV11-2	.	.	TRBJ2-4	CASSLGGPVDIQYF	TGTGCCAGCAGCTTAGGTGGCCCAGTGGACATTCAGTACTTC
TRBV5-6	.	.	TRBJ1-2	CASSFSGMPDGYTF	TGTGCCAGCAGCTTTTCAGGAATGCCCGATGGCTACACCTTC
TRBV7-2	.	.	TRBJ2-1	CASSLAGGGSYNEQFF	TGTGCCAGCAGCTTAGCTGGCGGGGGCTCATACAATGAGCAGTTCTTC
TRBV3-1/TRBV3-2	.	.	TRBJ1-4	CASSKQGLIEKLFF	TGTGCCAGCAGTAAGCAGGGTTTGATTGAAAAACTGTTTTTT
TRBV2	TRBD2	.	TRBJ2-3	CASSETSGRARVADTQYF	TGTGCCAGCAGTGAGACTAGCGGGAGGGCCAGAGTGGCAGATACGCAGTATTTT
TRBV9	.	.	TRBJ2-3	CASSARLGPDTQYF	TGTGCCAGCAGCGCACGACTAGGCCCAGATACGCAGTATTTT
TRBV25-1	TRBD1	.	TRBJ1-2	CASSGLQPGTVANYGYTF	TGTGCCAGCAGTGGGCTACAACCCGGGACAGTTGCTAACTATGGCTACACCTTC
TRBV11-2	TRBD2	.	TRBJ2-1	CASSRSGRATNEQFF	TGTGCCAGCAGCCGCAGCGGGAGGGCTACCAATGAGCAGTTCTTC
TRBV30	.	.	TRBJ2-3	CAWAPGLARDTQYF	TGTGCCTGGGCTCCGGGACTTGCTAGGGATACGCAGTATTTT
TRBV7-9	.	.	TRBJ2-5	CASSLSWTLGETQYF	TGTGCCAGCAGCTTAAGCTGGACTCTGGGAGAGACCCAGTACTTC
TRBV3-1/TRBV3-2	TRBD2	many	TRBJ2-1	CASSPFGTSGGEQFF	TGTGCCAGCAGCCCGTTCGGGACTAGCGGTGGCGAGCAGTTCTTC
TRBV5-1	.	.	TRBJ2-5	CASRLRSGTLYRRETQYF	TGCGCCAGCAGGCTACGTTCGGGGACACTTTACCGGAGGGAGACCCAGTACTTC
TRBV11-2	.	.	TRBJ2-2	CASSRGQRDTGELFF	TGTGCCAGCAGCCGTGGGCAGCGGGACACCGGGGAGCTGTTTTTT
TRBV5-8	.	few	TRBJ2-7	CASSPYGGEQYF	TGTGCCAGCAGCCCCTACGGAGGGGAGCAGTACTTC
TRBV19	TRBD1	.	TRBJ1-2	CASSRDRGGGYTF	TGTGCCAGTAGTCGGGACAGGGGCGGTGGCTACACCTTC
TRBV12-3/TRBV12-4	.	.	TRBJ1-5	CASSLVRLQPQHF	TGTGCCAGCAGTTTAGTTCGTCTTCAGCCCCAGCATTTT
TRBV5-6	.	.	TRBJ2-7	CASSESWGGRGEQYF	TGTGCCAGCAGCGAATCGTGGGGAGGAAGAGGCGAGCAGTACTTC
TRBV4-3	TRBD1	.	TRBJ1-2	CASSQTRGPRSYTF	TGCGCCAGCAGCCAAACGAGGGGGCCTAGAAGCTACACCTTC
TRBV18	TRBD1	.	TRBJ2-5	CASSPATGTETQYF	TGTGCCAGCTCACCAGCGACAGGGACGGAGACCCAGTACTTC
TRBV19	TRBD1	.	TRBJ1-4	CASSDQGAANEKLFF	TGTGCCAGTAGTGATCAGGGGGCGGCTAATGAAAAACTGTTTTTT
TRBV10-3	.	.	TRBJ2-1	CAIRSSYNEQFF	TGTGCCATCAGATCTTCCTACAATGAGCAGTTCTTC
TRBV5-4	TRBD2	.	TRBJ2-1	CASSLAGRAWNEQFF	TGTGCCAGCAGCTTAGCCGGGAGGGCCTGGAATGAGCAGTTCTTC
TRBV5-1	.	.	TRBJ1-5	CASSLTGGNQPQHF	TGCGCCAGCAGCTTAACCGGGGGGAATCAGCCCCAGCATTTT
TRBV6-1	.	.	TRBJ1-2	CASSEAASCTF	TGTGCCAGCAGTGAAGCAGCCTCATGCACCTTC
TRBV11-3	TRBD2	.	TRBJ2-1	CASSRLAAYNEQFF	TGTGCCAGCAGCCGACTAGCAGCTTACAATGAGCAGTTCTTC
TRBV4-1	TRBD1	.	TRBJ2-5	CASSRDGTGQETQYF	TGCGCCAGCAGCCGTGATGGGACAGGCCAAGAGACCCAGTACTTC
TRBV6-1	.	few	TRBJ2-2	CASSEGSASTGELFF	TGTGCCAGCAGTGAGGGGAGCGCCTCAACCGGGGAGCTGTTTTTT
TRBV4-3	TRBD1	.	TRBJ1-1	CASSQEARGLTEAFF	TGCGCCAGCAGCCAAGAGGCCAGGGGGCTCACTGAAGCTTTCTTT
TRBV11-2	.	.	TRBJ2-1	CASSWPGSYNEQFF	TGTGCCAGCAGCTGGCCGGGATCCTACAATGAGCAGTTCTTC
TRBV6-5	.	once	TRBJ1-1	CASNYGTNTEAFF	TGTGCCAGCAATTACGGCACAAACACTGAAGCTTTCTTT
TRBV2	.	.	TRBJ1-5	CASILGGTNQPQHF	TGTGCCAGCATTCTCGGGGGAACCAATCAGCCCCAGCATTTT
TRBV2	TRBD1	once	TRBJ2-7	CASSVNRGRSYEQYF	TGTGCCAGCAGCGTAAACAGGGGCCGGTCCTACGAGCAGTACTTC
TRBV3-1/TRBV3-2	.	.	TRBJ2-5	CASSQDNYQETQYF	TGTGCCAGCAGCCAAGACAACTACCAAGAGACCCAGTACTTC
TRBV7-2	.	.	TRBJ2-2	CASSSQGGETGELFF	TGTGCCAGCAGCAGCCAGGGGGGTGAGACCGGGGAGCTGTTTTTT
TRBV27	TRBD1	.	TRBJ2-1	CASSLTGGIDEQFF	TGTGCCAGCAGTTTGACAGGGGGCATCGATGAGCAGTTCTTC
TRBV28	.	.	TRBJ1-2	CASTLGPPNYGYTF	TGTGCCAGCACCCTAGGCCCGCCTAACTATGGCTACACCTTC
TRBV5-1	TRBD1	.	TRBJ2-7	CASSPPGTGGDEQYF	TGCGCCAGCAGCCCCCCCGGGACAGGGGGCGACGAGCAGTACTTC
TRBV7-7	TRBD2	.	TRBJ2-5	CASSPGLARTRETQYF	TGTGCTAGCAGCCCTGGACTAGCGCGGACTAGGGAGACCCAGTACTTC
TRBV28	.	.	TRBJ1-5	CASSLPLAAVVQPQHF	TGTGCCAGCAGTTTACCCCTGGCGGCAGTAGTTCAGCCCCAGCATTTT
TRBV19	.	.	TRBJ1-2	CASSPTYPYGYTF	TGTGCCAGTAGTCCCACTTATCCCTATGGCTACACCTTC
TRBV7-2	.	.	TRBJ1-6	CASSLVTGYSPLHF	TGTGCCAGCAGCTTAGTAACAGGTTATTCACCCCTCCACTTT
TRBV30	.	many	TRBJ1-3	CAWSVRNTIYF	TGTGCCTGGAGTGTGAGGAACACCATATATTTT